Listed below are T cell receptor beta chains from one sample, sequenced in a study of read filtering for tumor transcriptome and immune sequencing. Via MiXCR, TCRdb re-called the reads, giving one row per CDR3 protein. The table shows about 130,000 distinct CDR3 sequences, with approximately 13% occurring only once. What was sequenced was a population of CD138-negative cells sorted from bone marrow. The receptors here all came from a donor aged 40 or over with multiple myeloma. Each CDR3 is given with its conserved first and last residue. Each record gives: D gene, V gene, J gene, clone size, CDR3 protein, CDR3 DNA. The D gene is left open where the match is weak. Size is stated for part of the rows, as once, few or many counts, or as a class when the clone is expanded.

>NA|TRBV12-3/TRBV12-4|TRBJ2-1|many
CASEGEGNEQFF
TGTGCCAGCGAAGGTGAGGGCAATGAGCAGTTCTTC
>TRBD2|TRBV2|TRBJ2-5|many
CVNRGTSGRTQYF
TGTGTCAACCGTGGGACTAGCGGGAGGACCCAGTACTTC
>NA|TRBV29-1|TRBJ2-6|many
CSVGALSGANVLTF
TGCAGCGTAGGGGCGCTCTCTGGGGCCAACGTCCTGACTTTC
>TRBD2|TRBV5-6|TRBJ2-3|NA
CASSLSLAGTDTQCF
TGTGCCAGCAGCTTGTCGTTAGCGGGCACAGATACGCAGTGTTTC
>TRBD2|TRBV7-9|TRBJ2-1|many
CASSLREVEFF
TGTGCCAGCAGCTTGCGGGAGGTGGAGTTCTTC
>NA|TRBV29-1|TRBJ2-2|many
CSYRAGNTGELFF
TGCAGCTATCGAGCGGGTAACACCGGGGAGCTGTTTTTT
>NA|TRBV3-1|TRBJ1-2|many
CASTRAGSENYGYTF
TGTGCCAGCACACGCGCGGGGTCAGAAAACTATGGCTACACCTTC
>NA|TRBV20-1|TRBJ1-5|NA
CSVQRGGQPQHF
TGCAGTGTTCAAAGGGGAGGTCAGCCCCAGCATTTT
>TRBD1|TRBV27|TRBJ1-4|many
CASRPNRGLGEKLFF
TGTGCCAGCAGGCCCAACAGGGGGCTGGGGGAAAAACTGTTTTTT
>NA|TRBV20-1|TRBJ2-2|many
CSARTPGPGELFF
TGCAGTGCGAGAACACCGGGGCCCGGGGAGCTGTTTTTT
>TRBD2|TRBV18|TRBJ2-3|NA
CASSPETSYLSAQYF
TGTGCCAGCTCACCGGAGACTAGCTACCTCAGCGCGCAGTATTTT
>TRBD2|TRBV12-3/TRBV12-4|TRBJ2-3|NA
CASSIKTSASSDTQYF
TGTGCCAGCAGCATCAAAACTAGCGCCAGTTCGGATACGCAGTATTTT
>TRBD2|TRBV30|TRBJ2-7|many
CAWSVLAGGPSEQYF
TGTGCCTGGAGTGTACTGGCGGGAGGCCCCAGCGAGCAGTACTTC
>TRBD2|TRBV20-1|TRBJ2-1|many
CSARGTSGAYEQFF
TGCAGTGCTAGGGGGACTAGCGGGGCCTATGAGCAGTTCTTC
>NA|TRBV12-3/TRBV12-4|TRBJ2-4|NA
CASSDLSQNIQYF
TGTGCCAGCAGCGACTTAAGCCAAAACATTCAGTACTTC
>TRBD1|TRBV19|TRBJ2-1|many
CASSTGTGGRNEQFF
TGTGCCAGTAGTACCGGGACAGGGGGACGGAATGAGCAGTTCTTC
>NA|TRBV28|TRBJ2-6|NA
CASSYYGSGANDLTF
TGTGCCAGCAGTTACTACGGCTCTGGGGCCAACGACCTGACTTTC
>NA|TRBV20-1|TRBJ2-7|many
CSATVTTSYEQYF
TGCAGTGCTACTGTGACTACCTCCTACGAGCAGTACTTC
>TRBD2|TRBV18|TRBJ2-5|NA
CASSLTSDGGETQYF
TGTGCCAGCTCACTAACTAGCGACGGGGGGGAGACCCAGTACTTC
>NA|TRBV18|TRBJ2-5|many
CASSTSGETQYF
TGTGCCAGCTCAACCAGTGGAGAGACCCAGTACTTC
>TRBD1|TRBV6-2/TRBV6-3|TRBJ1-5|many
CASSYDRGEGNQPQHF
TGTGCCAGCAGCTACGACAGGGGAGAGGGCAATCAGCCCCAGCATTTT
>TRBD2|TRBV10-3|TRBJ2-2|many
CATTSGVNTGELFF
TGTGCCACCACTAGCGGGGTTAACACCGGGGAGCTGTTTTTT
>TRBD2|TRBV6-6|TRBJ2-1|many
CASSYPGLAGVYNEQFF
TGTGCCAGCAGTTACCCGGGACTAGCGGGAGTCTACAATGAGCAGTTCTTC
>NA|TRBV30|TRBJ2-3|many
CAWRVGGIRTDTQYF
TGTGCCTGGAGAGTGGGGGGAATCCGCACAGATACGCAGTATTTT
>NA|TRBV15|TRBJ1-2|many
CATSRDIYGYTF
TGTGCCACCAGCAGAGACATCTATGGCTACACCTTC
>TRBD2|TRBV11-2|TRBJ2-1|many
CASSGTRRAEQFF
TGTGCCAGCAGCGGGACTAGGCGGGCCGAGCAGTTCTTC
>TRBD1|TRBV4-1|TRBJ1-4|many
CASSQERGQRVNEKLFF
TGCGCCAGCAGCCAAGAAAGGGGGCAGCGAGTAAATGAAAAACTGTTTTTT
>TRBD2|TRBV7-9|TRBJ2-7|many
CASSEGLAVSSYEQYF
TGTGCCAGCAGCGAGGGACTAGCGGTAAGCTCCTACGAGCAGTACTTC
>TRBD1|TRBV7-9|TRBJ2-1|many
CASSSSDRVNLEQFF
TGTGCCAGCAGCTCATCCGACAGGGTGAATTTGGAGCAGTTCTTC
>TRBD1|TRBV27|TRBJ1-1|many
CASSLRDRATEAFF
TGTGCCAGCAGTCTCCGGGACAGGGCGACTGAAGCTTTCTTT
>TRBD2|TRBV6-5|TRBJ2-1|many
CASSRTSGGNEQFF
TGTGCCAGCAGTCGGACTAGCGGGGGTAATGAGCAGTTCTTC
>TRBD1|TRBV2|TRBJ2-1|few
CASSEQGQVYEQFF
TGTGCCAGCAGTGAACAGGGACAGGTTTATGAGCAGTTCTTC
>NA|TRBV29-1|TRBJ1-2|many
CSVGGGINYGYTF
TGCAGCGTTGGCGGCGGAATTAACTATGGCTACACCTTC
>NA|TRBV9|TRBJ2-5|many
CASSPNWGRGETQYF
TGTGCCAGCAGCCCGAATTGGGGCCGGGGAGAGACCCAGTACTTC
>NA|TRBV29-1|TRBJ2-2|many
CSAGGRNTGELFF
TGCAGCGCCGGCGGACGGAACACCGGGGAGCTGTTTTTT
>NA|TRBV7-2|TRBJ1-2|NA
CASSPQGRTNYGYTF
TGTGCCAGCAGCCCCCAGGGAAGGACTAACTATGGCTACACCTTC
>NA|TRBV7-2|TRBJ2-4|NA
CASSRPGLTGGQAKNIQYF
TGTGCCAGCAGCCGACCGGGACTAACGGGGGGCCAGGCCAAAAACATTCAGTACTTC
>TRBD2|TRBV6-1|TRBJ2-1|many
CASSPRTSGGANEQFF
TGTGCCAGCAGTCCCCGGACTAGCGGGGGGGCCAATGAGCAGTTCTTC
>NA|TRBV3-1|TRBJ1-4|many
CASSQATGAGEKLFF
TGTGCCAGCAGCCAAGCGACCGGGGCTGGAGAAAAACTGTTTTTT
>NA|TRBV2|TRBJ1-1|NA
CASIGDTLNTEAFF
TGTGCCAGCATAGGGGACACTTTGAACACTGAAGCTTTCTTT
>NA|TRBV5-1|TRBJ1-4|NA
CASSFSGTANEKLFF
TGCGCCAGCAGCTTTTCCGGGACGGCTAATGAAAAACTGTTTTTT
>NA|TRBV29-1|TRBJ1-1|many
CSVEGERTNTEAFF
TGCAGCGTTGAAGGGGAACGCACGAACACTGAAGCTTTCTTT
>TRBD2|TRBV7-9|TRBJ2-5|NA
CASSPSGRQTQYF
TGTGCCAGCAGCCCAAGCGGGAGGCAGACCCAGTACTTC
>TRBD1|TRBV28|TRBJ1-1|many
CASSPPDRGSTEAFF
TGTGCCAGCAGCCCCCCTGACAGGGGGAGCACTGAAGCTTTCTTT
>NA|TRBV5-1|TRBJ2-3|many
CASSLSGATTDTQYF
TGCGCCAGCAGCTTGTCGGGAGCGACCACAGATACGCAGTATTTT
>TRBD2|TRBV7-2|TRBJ2-1|medium-sized
CASSRGLAASYNEQFF
TGTGCCAGCAGCCGGGGACTAGCGGCCTCCTACAATGAGCAGTTCTTC
>TRBD1|TRBV7-9|TRBJ1-1|many
CASQTGGNTEAFF
TGTGCCAGTCAGACAGGGGGGAACACTGAAGCTTTCTTT
>TRBD1|TRBV5-6|TRBJ1-1|many
CASSPTGREAFF
TGTGCCAGCAGCCCGACAGGGAGAGAAGCTTTCTTT
>TRBD1|TRBV7-9|TRBJ1-1|few
CASSLTTGGASMNTEAFF
TGTGCCAGCAGCTTAACAACAGGGGGCGCCAGTATGAACACTGAAGCTTTCTTT
>NA|TRBV27|TRBJ2-5|NA
CASSLYFSPTSQETQYF
TGTGCCAGCAGTTTATACTTTTCGCCTACATCCCAAGAGACCCAGTACTTC
>NA|TRBV7-9|TRBJ1-1|many
CASSKLQGSNTEAFF
TGTGCCAGCAGCAAACTACAGGGCAGCAACACTGAAGCTTTCTTT
>TRBD2|TRBV3-1|TRBJ2-1|many
CASSQKAPRGGRADEQFF
TGTGCCAGCAGCCAAAAAGCTCCACGGGGCGGGAGGGCCGATGAGCAGTTCTTC
>NA|TRBV3-1|TRBJ2-7|many
CASSQPGRVSYEQYF
TGTGCCAGCAGCCAACCGGGTCGGGTTTCCTACGAGCAGTACTTC
>TRBD1|TRBV20-1|TRBJ2-7|many
CSAGTGDEQYF
TGCAGTGCTGGGACAGGCGACGAGCAGTACTTC
>TRBD1|TRBV5-1|TRBJ2-5|many
CASSLNPGQQETQYF
TGCGCCAGCAGCTTGAACCCGGGACAGCAAGAGACCCAGTACTTC
>NA|TRBV20-1|TRBJ1-6|many
CSARAQGRTPLHF
TGCAGTGCTAGAGCTCAGGGTAGGACACCCCTCCACTTT
>TRBD1|TRBV5-1|TRBJ1-3|NA
CASCRDRGDTIYF
TGCGCCAGCTGCCGGGACAGGGGGGACACCATATATTTT
>NA|TRBV28|TRBJ2-5|many
CASSQLPGGGSETQYF
TGTGCCAGCAGCCAACTCCCTGGGGGCGGGAGTGAGACCCAGTACTTC
>NA|TRBV29-1|TRBJ1-4|many
CSVARATDNEKLFF
TGCAGCGTCGCGAGGGCCACGGATAATGAAAAACTGTTTTTT